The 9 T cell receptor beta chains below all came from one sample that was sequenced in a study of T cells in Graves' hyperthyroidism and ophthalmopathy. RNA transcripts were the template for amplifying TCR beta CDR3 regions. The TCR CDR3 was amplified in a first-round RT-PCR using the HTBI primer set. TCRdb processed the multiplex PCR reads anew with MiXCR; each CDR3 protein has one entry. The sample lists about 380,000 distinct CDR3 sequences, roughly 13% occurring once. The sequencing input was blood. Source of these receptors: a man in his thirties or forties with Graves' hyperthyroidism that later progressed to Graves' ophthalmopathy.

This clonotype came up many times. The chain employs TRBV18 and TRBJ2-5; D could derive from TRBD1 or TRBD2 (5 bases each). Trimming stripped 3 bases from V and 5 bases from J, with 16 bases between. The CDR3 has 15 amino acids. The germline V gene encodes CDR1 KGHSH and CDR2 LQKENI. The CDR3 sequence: CASSPLQGERETQYF. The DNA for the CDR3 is TGTGCCAGCTCACCTCTCCAGGGAGAGAGGGAGACCCAGTACTTC.

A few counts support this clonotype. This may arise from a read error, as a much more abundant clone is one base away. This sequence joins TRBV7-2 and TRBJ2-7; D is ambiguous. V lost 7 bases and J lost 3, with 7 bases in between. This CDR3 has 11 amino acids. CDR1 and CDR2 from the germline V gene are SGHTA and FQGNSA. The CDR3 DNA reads TGTGCCAGCACCTTCGGCTACGAGCAGTACTTC. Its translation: CASTFGYEQYF.

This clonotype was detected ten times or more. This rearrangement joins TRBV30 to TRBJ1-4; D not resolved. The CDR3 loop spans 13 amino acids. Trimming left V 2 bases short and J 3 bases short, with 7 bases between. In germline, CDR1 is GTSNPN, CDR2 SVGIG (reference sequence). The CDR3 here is CAWSRRSNEKLFF. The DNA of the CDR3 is TGTGCCTGGAGTAGGCGTTCTAATGAAAAACTGTTTTTT.

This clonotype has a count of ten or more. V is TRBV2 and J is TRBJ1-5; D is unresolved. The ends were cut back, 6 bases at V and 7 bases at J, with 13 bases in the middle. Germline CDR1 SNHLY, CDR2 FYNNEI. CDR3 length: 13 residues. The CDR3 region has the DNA TGTGCCAGCAGGCTCACCCCGGGCCAGCCCCAGCATTTT. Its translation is CASRLTPGQPQHF. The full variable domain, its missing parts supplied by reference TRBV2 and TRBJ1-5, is EPEVTQTPSHQVTQMGQEVILRCVPISNHLYFYWYRQILGQKVEFLVSFYNNEISEKSEIFDDQFSVERPDGSNFTLKIRSTKLEDSAMYFCASRLTPGQPQHFGDGTRLSIL.

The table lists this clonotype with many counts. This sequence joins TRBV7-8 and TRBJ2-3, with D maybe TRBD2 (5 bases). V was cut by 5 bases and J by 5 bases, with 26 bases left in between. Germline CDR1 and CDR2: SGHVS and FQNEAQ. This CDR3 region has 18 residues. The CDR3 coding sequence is TGTGCCAGCAGCCAAGGGCCAAGGCGGGCCCCTTTCCAAGATACGCAGTATTTT. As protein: CASSQGPRRAPFQDTQYF.

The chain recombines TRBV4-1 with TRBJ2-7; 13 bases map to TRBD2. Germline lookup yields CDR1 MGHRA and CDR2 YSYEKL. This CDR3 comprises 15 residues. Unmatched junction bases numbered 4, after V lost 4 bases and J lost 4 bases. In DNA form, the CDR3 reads TGCGCCAGCAGCCCCGGGACTAGCGGGGAATACGAGCAGTACTTC. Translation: CASSPGTSGEYEQYF.

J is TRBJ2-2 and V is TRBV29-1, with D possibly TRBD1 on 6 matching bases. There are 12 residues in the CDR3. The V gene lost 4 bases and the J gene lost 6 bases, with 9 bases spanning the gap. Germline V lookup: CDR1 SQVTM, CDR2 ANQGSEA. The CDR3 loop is CSVVQGAGELFF. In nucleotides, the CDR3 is TGCAGCGTTGTACAGGGCGCCGGGGAGCTGTTTTTT.

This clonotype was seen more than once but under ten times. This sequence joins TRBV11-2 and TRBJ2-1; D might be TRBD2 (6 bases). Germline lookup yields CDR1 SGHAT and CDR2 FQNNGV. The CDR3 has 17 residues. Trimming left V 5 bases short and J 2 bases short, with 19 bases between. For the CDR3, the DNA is TGTGCCAGCAGCCAAGGTCGGGCGGGGAGGACCTACAATGAGCAGTTCTTC. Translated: CASSQGRAGRTYNEQFF.

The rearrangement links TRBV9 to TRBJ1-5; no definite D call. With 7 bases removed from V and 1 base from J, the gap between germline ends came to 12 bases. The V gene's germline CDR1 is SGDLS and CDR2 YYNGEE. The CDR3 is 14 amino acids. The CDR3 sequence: CASALTDSNQPQHF. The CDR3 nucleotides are TGTGCCAGCGCCCTCACCGACAGCAATCAGCCCCAGCATTTT.